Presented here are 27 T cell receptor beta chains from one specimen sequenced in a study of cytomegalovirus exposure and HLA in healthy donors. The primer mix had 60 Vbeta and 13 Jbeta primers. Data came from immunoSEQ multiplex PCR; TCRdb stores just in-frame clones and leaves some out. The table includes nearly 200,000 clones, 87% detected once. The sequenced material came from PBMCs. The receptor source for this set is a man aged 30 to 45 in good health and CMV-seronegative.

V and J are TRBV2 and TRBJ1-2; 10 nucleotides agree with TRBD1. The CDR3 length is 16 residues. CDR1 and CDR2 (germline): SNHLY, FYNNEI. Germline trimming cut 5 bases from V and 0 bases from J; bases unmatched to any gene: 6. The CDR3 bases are TGTGCCAGCAGTTTTAGACAGGGGGCCTCTAACTATGGCTACACCTTC. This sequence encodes CASSFRQGASNYGYTF.

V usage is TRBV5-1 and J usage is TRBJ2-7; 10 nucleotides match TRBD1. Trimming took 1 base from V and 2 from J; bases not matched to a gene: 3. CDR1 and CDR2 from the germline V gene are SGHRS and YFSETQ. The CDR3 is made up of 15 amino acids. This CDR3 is CASSLLGTGAYEQYF. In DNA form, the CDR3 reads TGCGCCAGCAGCTTGTTAGGGACAGGGGCCTACGAGCAGTACTTC.

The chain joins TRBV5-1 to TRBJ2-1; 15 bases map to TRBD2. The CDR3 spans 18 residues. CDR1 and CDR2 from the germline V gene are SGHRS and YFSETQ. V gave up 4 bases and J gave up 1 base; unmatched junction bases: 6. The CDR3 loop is CASSTSGTSGGSYNEQFF. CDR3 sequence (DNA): TGCGCCAGCAGCACCTCCGGGACTAGCGGGGGGTCCTACAATGAGCAGTTCTTC. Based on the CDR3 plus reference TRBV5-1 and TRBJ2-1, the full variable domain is KAGVTQTPRYLIKTRGQQVTLSCSPISGHRSVSWYQQTPGQGLQFLFEYFSETQRNKGNFPGRFSGRQFSNSRSEMNVSTLELGDSALYLCASSTSGTSGGSYNEQFFGPGTRLTVL.

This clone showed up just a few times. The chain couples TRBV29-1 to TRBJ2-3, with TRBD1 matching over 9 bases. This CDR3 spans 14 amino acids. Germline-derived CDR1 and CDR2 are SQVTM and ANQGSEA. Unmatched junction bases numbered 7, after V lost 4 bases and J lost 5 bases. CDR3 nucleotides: TGCAGCGTTGGGACAGGGGCGCGCATAGATACGCAGTATTTT. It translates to CSVGTGARIDTQYF.

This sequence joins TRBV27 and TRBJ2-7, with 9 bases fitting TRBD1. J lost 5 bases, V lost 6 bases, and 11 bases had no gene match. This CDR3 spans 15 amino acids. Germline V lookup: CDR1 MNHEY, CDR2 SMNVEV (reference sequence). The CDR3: CASSPPGTGRHEQYF. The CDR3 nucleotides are TGTGCCAGCAGCCCCCCGGGGACAGGGCGCCACGAGCAGTACTTC.

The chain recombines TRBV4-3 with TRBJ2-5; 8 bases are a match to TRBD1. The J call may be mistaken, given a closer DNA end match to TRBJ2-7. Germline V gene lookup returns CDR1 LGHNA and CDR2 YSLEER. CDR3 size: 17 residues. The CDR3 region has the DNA TGCGCCAGCAGCCAAGACCCCCCGGGGACAGGAGTTTACGAGCAGTACTTC. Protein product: CASSQDPPGTGVYEQYF.

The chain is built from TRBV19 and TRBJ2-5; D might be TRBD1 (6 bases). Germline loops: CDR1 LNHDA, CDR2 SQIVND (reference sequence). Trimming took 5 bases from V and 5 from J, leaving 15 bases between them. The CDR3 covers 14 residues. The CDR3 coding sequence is TGTGCCAGTAGTCGGGACATTTTCAGGGAGACCCAGTACTTC. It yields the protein CASSRDIFRETQYF.

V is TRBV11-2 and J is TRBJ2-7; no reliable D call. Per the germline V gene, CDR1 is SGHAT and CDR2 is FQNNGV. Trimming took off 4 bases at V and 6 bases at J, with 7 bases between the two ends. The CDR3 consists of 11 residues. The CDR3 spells CASSSTGEQYF. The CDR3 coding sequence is TGTGCCAGCAGCTCAACGGGCGAGCAGTACTTC.

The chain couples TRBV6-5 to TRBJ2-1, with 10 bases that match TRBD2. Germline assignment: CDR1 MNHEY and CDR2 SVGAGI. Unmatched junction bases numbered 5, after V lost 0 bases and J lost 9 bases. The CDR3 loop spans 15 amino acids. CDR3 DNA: TGTGCCAGCAGTTACTCGGCTAGCGGGGGCGGTGAGCAGTTCTTC. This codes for CASSYSASGGGEQFF.

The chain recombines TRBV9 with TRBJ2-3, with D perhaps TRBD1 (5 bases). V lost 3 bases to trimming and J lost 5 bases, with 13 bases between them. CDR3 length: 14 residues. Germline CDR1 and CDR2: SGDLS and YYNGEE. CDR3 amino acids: CASSERHDRDTQYF. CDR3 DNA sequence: TGTGCCAGCAGCGAGAGACACGACAGAGATACGCAGTATTTT.

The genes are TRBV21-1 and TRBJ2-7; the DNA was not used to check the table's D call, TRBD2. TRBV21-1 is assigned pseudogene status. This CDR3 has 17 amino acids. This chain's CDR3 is CASNIVGRTSGHYEQYF. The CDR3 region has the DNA TGTGCCAGCAATATCGTCGGACGGACTAGCGGGCACTACGAGCAGTACTTC.

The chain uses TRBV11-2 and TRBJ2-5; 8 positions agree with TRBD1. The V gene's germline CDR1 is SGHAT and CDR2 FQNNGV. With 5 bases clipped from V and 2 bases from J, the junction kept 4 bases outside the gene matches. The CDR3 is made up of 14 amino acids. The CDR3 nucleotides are TGTGCCAGCAGCCGGGACAGGCAACAAGAGACCCAGTACTTC. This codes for CASSRDRQQETQYF.

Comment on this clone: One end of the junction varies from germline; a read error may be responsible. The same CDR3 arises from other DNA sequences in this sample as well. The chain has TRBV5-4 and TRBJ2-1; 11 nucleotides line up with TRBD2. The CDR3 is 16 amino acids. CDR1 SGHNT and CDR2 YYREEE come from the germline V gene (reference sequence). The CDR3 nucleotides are TGTGCCAGCAGCTTGGAAGGGACTAGCGGTTACAATGAACAGTTCTTC. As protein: CASSLEGTSGYNEQFF.

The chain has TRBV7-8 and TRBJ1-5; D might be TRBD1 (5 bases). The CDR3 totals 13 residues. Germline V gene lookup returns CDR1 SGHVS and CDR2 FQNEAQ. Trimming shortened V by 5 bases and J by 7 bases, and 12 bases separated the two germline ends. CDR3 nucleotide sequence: TGTGCCAGCAGCCTAGGGCGGGGGCAGCCCCAGCATTTT. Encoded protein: CASSLGRGQPQHF.

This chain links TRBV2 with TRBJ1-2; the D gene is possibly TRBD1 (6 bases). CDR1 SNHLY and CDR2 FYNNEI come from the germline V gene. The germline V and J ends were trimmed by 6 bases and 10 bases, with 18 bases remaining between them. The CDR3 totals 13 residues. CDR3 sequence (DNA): TGTGCCAGCAGCCCATCACACAGGGAGCTCTACACCTTC. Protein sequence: CASSPSHRELYTF.

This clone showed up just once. The CDR3 loop is CASSLEAGTGANVLTF. In DNA, the CDR3 is TGCGCCAGCAGCTTGGAAGCAGGGACTGGGGCCAACGTCCTGACTTTC. The rearrangement uses TRBV5-1 and TRBJ2-6; a possible D gene is TRBD1 (5 bases). CDR1 is SGHRS, CDR2 YFSETQ, per germline. This CDR3 is 16 amino acids long. Deletions cut 0 bases from V and 2 bases from J, with 9 bases between.

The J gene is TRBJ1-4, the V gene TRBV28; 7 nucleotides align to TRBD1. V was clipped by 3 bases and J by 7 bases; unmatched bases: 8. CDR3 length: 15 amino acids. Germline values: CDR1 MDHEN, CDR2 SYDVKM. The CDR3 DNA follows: TGTGCCAGCAGTTTTAGCGAGGGGGCGCGTGAAAAACTGTTTTTT. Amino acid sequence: CASSFSEGAREKLFF. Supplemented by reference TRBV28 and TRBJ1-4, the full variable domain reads DVKVTQSSRYLVKRTGEKVFLECVQDMDHENMFWYRQDPGLGLRLIYFSYDVKMKEKGDIPEGYSVSREKKERFSLILESASTNQTSMYLCASSFSEGAREKLFFGSGTQLSVL.

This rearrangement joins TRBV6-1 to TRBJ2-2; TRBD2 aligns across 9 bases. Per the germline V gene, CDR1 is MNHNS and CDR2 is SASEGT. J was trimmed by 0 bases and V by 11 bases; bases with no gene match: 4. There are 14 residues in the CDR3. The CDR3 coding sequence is TGTGCCTGCCGACTAGCGGCGAACACCGGGGAGCTGTTTTTT. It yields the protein CACRLAANTGELFF.

The CDR3 nucleotides are TGCGCCAGCAGTAATGGGACAGGGACCTATGGCTACACCTTC. Its protein is CASSNGTGTYGYTF. The chain has TRBV5-1 and TRBJ1-2; 9 positions match TRBD1. Trimming took 5 bases from V and 4 from J; bases not matched to a gene: 6. The CDR3 sequence is 14 residues long. CDR1 SGHRS and CDR2 YFSETQ come from the germline V gene.

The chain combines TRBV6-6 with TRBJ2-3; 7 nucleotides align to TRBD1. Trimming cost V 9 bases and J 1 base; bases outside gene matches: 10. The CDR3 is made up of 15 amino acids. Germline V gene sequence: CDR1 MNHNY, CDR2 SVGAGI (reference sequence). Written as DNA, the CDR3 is TGTGCCAGTTGGGGGCTAGACAGGGGCACAGATACGCAGTATTTT. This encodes CASWGLDRGTDTQYF.

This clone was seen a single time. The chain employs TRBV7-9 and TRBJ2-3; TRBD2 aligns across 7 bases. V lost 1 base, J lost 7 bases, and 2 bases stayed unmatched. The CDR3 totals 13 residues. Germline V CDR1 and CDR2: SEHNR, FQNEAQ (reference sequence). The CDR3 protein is CASSLDGRYTQYF. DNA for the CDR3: TGTGCCAGCAGCTTAGACGGGAGGTATACGCAGTATTTT.

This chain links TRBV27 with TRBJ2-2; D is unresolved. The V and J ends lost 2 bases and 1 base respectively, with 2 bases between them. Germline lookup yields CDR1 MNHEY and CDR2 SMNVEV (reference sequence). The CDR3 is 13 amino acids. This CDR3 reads CASSLLNTGELFF. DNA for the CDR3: TGTGCCAGCAGTTTACTGAACACCGGGGAGCTGTTTTTT.

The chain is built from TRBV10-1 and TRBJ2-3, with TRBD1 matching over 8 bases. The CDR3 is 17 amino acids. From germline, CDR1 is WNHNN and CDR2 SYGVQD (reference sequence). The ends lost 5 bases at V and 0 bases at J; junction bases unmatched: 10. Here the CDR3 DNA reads TGCGCCAGCAGTTTTGAAAAACAGGGGGTTAGCACAGATACGCAGTATTTT. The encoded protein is CASSFEKQGVSTDTQYF.

DNA for the CDR3: TGTGCCAGCAGTAAGACAGGGAATAATGAAAAACTGTTTTTT. Its protein is CASSKTGNNEKLFF. The chain employs TRBV6-6 and TRBJ1-4; 7 bases fit TRBD1. Germline loops: CDR1 MNHNY, CDR2 SVGAGI (reference sequence). This CDR3 has 14 amino acids. V gave up 5 bases and J gave up 4 bases; unmatched junction bases: 4.

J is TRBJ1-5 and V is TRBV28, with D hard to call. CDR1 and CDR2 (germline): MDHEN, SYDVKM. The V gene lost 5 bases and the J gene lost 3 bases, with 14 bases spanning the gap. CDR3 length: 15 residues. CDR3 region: CASSTPGGDNQPQHF. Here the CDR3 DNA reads TGTGCCAGCAGTACCCCTGGCGGTGACAATCAGCCCCAGCATTTT.

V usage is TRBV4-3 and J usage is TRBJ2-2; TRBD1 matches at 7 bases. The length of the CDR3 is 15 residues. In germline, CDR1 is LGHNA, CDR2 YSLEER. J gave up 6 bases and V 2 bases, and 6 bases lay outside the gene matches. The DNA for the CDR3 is TGCGCCAGCAGCCAAAAATCGAGGGGGCCCGGGGAGCTGTTTTTT. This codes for CASSQKSRGPGELFF.

The CDR3 DNA is TGTGCCAGCAGTCCGACAGGGAGCCCCACCGGGGAGCTGTTTTTT. Amino acids: CASSPTGSPTGELFF. The chain combines TRBV6-4 with TRBJ2-2, with 7 bases lining up with TRBD1. V gave up 5 bases and J gave up 4 bases; unmatched junction bases: 7. The CDR3 loop spans 15 amino acids. The V gene's germline CDR1 is MRHNA and CDR2 SNTAGT.